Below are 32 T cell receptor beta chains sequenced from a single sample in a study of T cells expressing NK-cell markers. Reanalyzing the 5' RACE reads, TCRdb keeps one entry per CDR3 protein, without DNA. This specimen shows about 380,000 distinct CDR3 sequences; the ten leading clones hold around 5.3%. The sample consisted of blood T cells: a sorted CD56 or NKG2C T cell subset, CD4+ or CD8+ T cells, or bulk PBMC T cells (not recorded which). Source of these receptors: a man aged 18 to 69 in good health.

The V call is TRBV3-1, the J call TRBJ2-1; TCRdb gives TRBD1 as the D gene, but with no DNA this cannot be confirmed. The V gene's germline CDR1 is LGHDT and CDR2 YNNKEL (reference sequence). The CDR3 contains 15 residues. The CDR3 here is CASSQWDRSYNEQFF.

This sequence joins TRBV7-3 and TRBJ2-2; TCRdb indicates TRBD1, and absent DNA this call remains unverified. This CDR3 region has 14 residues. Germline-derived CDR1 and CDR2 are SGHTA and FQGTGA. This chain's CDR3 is CASSLGQPTGELFF.

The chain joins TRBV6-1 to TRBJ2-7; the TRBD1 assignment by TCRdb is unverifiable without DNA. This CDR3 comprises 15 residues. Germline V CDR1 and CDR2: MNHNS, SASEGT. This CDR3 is CASRADRGTFYEQYF.

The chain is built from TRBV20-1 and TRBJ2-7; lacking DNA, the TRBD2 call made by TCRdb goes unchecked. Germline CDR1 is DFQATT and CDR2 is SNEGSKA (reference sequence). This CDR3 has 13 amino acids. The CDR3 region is CSARAGGTYEQYF.

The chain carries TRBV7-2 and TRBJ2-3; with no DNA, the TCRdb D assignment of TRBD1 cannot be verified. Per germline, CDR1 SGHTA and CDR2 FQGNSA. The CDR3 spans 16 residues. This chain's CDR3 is CASSLMLAGAGDTQYF.

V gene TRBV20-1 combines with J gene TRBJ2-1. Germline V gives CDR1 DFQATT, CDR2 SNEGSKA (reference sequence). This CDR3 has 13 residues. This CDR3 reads CSAALRMDSEQFF.

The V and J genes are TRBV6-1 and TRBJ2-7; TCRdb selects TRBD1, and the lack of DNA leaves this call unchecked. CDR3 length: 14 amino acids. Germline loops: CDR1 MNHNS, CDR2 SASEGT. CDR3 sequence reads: CASFPDRDSYEQYF.

This CDR3 is CSAPRVPAGGPNTQYF. This chain links TRBV20-1 with TRBJ2-3; TCRdb lists TRBD2, though no DNA is available to test this call. This CDR3 is 16 amino acids long. Looked up from germline, CDR1 is DFQATT and CDR2 is SNEGSKA (reference sequence).

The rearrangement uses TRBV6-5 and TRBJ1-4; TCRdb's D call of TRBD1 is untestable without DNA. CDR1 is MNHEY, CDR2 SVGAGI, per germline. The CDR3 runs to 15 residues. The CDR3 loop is CASSYSTGSNEKLFF.

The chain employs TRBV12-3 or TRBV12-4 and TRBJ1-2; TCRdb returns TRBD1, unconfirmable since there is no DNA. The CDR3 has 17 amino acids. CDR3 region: CASSFLHPDRRIYGYTF.

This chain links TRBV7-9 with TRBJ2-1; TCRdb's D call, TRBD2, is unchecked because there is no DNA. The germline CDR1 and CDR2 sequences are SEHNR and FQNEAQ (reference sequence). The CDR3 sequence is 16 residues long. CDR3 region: CASSSRASGGFNEQFF. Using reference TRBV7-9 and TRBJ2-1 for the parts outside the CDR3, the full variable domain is DTGVSQNPRHKITKRGQNVTFRCDPISEHNRLYWYRQTLGQGPEFLTYFQNEAQLEKSRLLSDRFSAERPKGSFSTLEIQRTEQGDSAMYLCASSSRASGGFNEQFFGPGTRLTVL.

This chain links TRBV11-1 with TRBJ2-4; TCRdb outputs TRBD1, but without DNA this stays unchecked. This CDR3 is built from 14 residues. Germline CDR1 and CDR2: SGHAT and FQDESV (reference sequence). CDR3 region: CASSFPGTKNIQYF.

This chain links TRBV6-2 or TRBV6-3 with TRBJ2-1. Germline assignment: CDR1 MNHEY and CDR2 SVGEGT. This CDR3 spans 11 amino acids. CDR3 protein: CASSYGYEQFF.

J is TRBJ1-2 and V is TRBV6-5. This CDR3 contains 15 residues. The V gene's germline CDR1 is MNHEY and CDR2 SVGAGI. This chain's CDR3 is CASSYSPGPLYGYTF.

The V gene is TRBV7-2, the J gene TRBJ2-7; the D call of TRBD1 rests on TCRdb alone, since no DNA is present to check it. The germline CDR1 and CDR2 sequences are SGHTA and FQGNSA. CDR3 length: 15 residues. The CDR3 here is CASRTNRGPSYEQYF.

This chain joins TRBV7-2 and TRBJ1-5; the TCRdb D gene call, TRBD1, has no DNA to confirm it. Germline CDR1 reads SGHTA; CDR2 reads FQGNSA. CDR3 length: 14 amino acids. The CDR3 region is CASSAQGAFQPQHF.

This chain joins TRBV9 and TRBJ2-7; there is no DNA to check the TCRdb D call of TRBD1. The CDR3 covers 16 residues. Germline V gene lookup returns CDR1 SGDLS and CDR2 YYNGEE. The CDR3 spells CASSVAEGAPYYEQYF.

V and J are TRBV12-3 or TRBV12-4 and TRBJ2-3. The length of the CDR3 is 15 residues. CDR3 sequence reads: CASSPSVGSTDTQYF.

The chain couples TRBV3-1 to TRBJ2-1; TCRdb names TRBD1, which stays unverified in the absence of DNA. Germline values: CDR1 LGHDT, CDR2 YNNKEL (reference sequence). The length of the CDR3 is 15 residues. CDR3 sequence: CASSDTGTGGNEQFF.

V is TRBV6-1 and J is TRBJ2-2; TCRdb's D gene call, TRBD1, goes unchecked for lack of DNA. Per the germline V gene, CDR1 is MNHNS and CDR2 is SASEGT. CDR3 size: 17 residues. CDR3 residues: CARLRPLQPEGTGELFF.

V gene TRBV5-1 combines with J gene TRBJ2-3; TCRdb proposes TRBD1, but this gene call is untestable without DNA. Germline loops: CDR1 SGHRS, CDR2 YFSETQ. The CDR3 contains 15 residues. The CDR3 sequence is CASSLNNRVLDTQYF.

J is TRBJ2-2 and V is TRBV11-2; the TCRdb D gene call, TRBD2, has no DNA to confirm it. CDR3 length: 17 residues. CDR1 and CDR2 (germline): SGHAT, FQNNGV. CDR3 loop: CASSLDASGANTGELFF.

CDR3 in amino acids: CASSPLPGQGHYEQYF. This sequence joins TRBV5-1 and TRBJ2-7; TCRdb designates TRBD1, a call that cannot be tested without DNA. This CDR3 has 16 amino acids. CDR1 and CDR2 (germline): SGHRS, YFSETQ.

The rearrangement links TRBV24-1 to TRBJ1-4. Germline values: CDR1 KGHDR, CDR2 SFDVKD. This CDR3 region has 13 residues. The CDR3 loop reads CATSEPGSEKLFF.

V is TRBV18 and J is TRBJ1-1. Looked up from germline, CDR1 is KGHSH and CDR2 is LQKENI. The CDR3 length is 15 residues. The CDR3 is CASSPPALGGAEAFF.

The CDR3 here is CASRSLGGANVLTF. The gene calls are TRBV7-9 and TRBJ2-6. CDR3 size: 14 residues. Germline lookup yields CDR1 SEHNR and CDR2 FQNEAQ (reference sequence).

The CDR3 region is CAISELEGGETQYF. The chain joins TRBV10-3 to TRBJ2-5; TCRdb's D call, TRBD1, is unchecked because there is no DNA. The length of the CDR3 is 14 residues. Germline values: CDR1 ENHRY, CDR2 SYGVKD.

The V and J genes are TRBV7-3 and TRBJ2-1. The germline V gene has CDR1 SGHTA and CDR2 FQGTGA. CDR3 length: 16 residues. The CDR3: CASSFLNSSSYNEQFF. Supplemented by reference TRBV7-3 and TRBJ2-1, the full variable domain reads GAGVSQTPSNKVTEKGKYVELRCDPISGHTALYWYRQSLGQGPEFLIYFQGTGAADDSGLPNDRFFAVRPEGSVSTLKIQRTERGDSAVYLCASSFLNSSSYNEQFFGPGTRLTVL.

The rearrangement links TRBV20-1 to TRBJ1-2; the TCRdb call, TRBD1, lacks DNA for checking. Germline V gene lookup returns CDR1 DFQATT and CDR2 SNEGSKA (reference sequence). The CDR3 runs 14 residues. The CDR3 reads CSARGQTVNYGYTF.

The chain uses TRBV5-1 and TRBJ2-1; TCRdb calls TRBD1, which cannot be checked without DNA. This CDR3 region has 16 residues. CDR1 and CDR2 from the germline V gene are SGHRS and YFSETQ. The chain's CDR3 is CASSLAGQFASNEQFF.

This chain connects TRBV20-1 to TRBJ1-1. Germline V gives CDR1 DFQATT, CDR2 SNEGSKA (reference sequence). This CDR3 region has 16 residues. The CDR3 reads CSARVAGASFRTEAFF.

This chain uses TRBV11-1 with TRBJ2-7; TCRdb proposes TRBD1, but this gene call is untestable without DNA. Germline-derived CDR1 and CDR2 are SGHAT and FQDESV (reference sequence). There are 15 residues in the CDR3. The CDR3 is CASSDGTVIVNEQYF.